The T cell receptor (beta chain) under discussion was sequenced for a study of response to subunit inactivated influenza vaccine (dated by TCRdb to the late 2010s). Notes on the research overall: To follow how T cells responded to a trivalent subunit inactivated influenza vaccine, the researchers relied on deep quantitative profiling of the T cell receptor repertoire. Overall study outcomes, separate from this receptor: According to the authors, only a limited number of new T cells may be recruited by each seasonal influenza vaccination.

Library construction relied on RT-PCR. TCRdb names Illumina HiSeq 2500 as the instrument used. In-frame beta chains were kept once TCRdb had trimmed the public reads at Q25 with fastp and called clones with MiXCR. Records with the same CDR3 protein are collapsed into one entry carrying the most frequent genes and DNA. The sample table records roughly 670,000 distinct CDR3 sequences; about 15% of these occur just once. Together, the top ten hold 7.6% of the sample. The germline V gene (reference sequence) provides CDR1 DFQATT and CDR2 SNEGSKA. The germline V and J ends show losses of 4 bases and 0 bases respectively, and no gene match explains 5 bases of the junction. The CDR3 measures 16 amino acids from cysteine to phenylalanine. Solely the CDR3 DNA is kept, with 48 bases framed from the first base. In this sample, this clonotype turned up a few times. Its antigen remains undetermined. Base qualities were left out, and no much larger clone turns up one base away.

The rearranged chain carries TRBV20-1 and TRBJ2-1; TRBD2 fits 11 bases in the junction. This clonotype was sampled from a man over 45 who received an inactivated influenza vaccine. Donor details come from another sample of the same person, matched by shared clones. Sequenced material: PBMCs from blood, taken approximately 15 days before vaccination. The DNA sequence reads TGCAGTGCTAACGTCCTAGCGGGGGGCTCCTACAATGAGCAGTTCTTC. The encoded protein is CSANVLAGGSYNEQFF.